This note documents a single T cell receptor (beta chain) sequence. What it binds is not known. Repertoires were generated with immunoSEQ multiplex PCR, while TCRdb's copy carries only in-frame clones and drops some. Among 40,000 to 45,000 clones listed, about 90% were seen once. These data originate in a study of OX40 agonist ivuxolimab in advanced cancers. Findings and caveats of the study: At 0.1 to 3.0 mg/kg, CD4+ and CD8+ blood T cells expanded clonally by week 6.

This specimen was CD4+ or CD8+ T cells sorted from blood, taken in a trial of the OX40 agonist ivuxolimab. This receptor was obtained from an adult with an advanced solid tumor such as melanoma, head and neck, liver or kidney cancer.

The CDR3 is CAWSPRTGELFF. CDR3 bases: TGTGCCTGGAGTCCCAGAACCGGGGAGCTGTTTTTT. This chain connects TRBV30 to TRBJ2-2; D gene uncertain. This CDR3 comprises 12 residues. V lost 2 bases and J 5 bases, leaving 6 bases between the germline ends. Per germline, CDR1 GTSNPN and CDR2 SVGIG (reference sequence).